The present T cell receptor beta chain was sequenced within a study of Ad26.COV2.S vaccination and SARS-CoV-2 variants. The wider study: Intramuscularly, Ad26.COV2.S was given either once or twice, 56 days apart. Study results and caveats: Participants given vaccine showed non-spike TCR breadth similar to that of placebo recipients. Breadth, reportedly substantial, characterized the spike-specific CD8+ and CD4+ T cell responses after vaccination.

The CDR3 spans 14 residues. Germline CDR1 LGHNA, CDR2 YSLEER. V was pared by 0 bases and J by 7 bases, with 2 bases of the junction left unmatched. Comments on this clone: The antigen is unknown.

Data came from immunoSEQ multiplex PCR; TCRdb stores just in-frame clones and leaves some out. The sample records 350,000 to 600,000 clones, about 89% being singletons. Regarding treatment: around 19 received Ad26.COV2.S at low or high dose, single or two shots; a few received placebo; per-sample allocation not given. Sample collection was performed on day 63 after the first vaccine or placebo injection. The chain couples TRBV4-3 to TRBJ2-2, with 7 bases identical to TRBD2. This sample comprised peripheral blood, obtained in a trial of Ad26.COV2.S vaccine versus placebo. This sequence was found in a person aged 18-65 years who received the Ad26.COV2.S COVID-19 vaccine or a placebo. CDR3 sequence: CASSQDWGGGELFF. CDR3 nucleotide sequence: TGCGCCAGCAGCCAAGATTGGGGGGGCGGGGAGCTGTTTTTT.